One and the same sample provided the 21 T cell receptor beta chains below, sequenced in a study of cytomegalovirus exposure and HLA in healthy donors. The PCR was carried out with 60 Vbeta primers and 13 Jbeta primers. Assay used: immunoSEQ multiplex PCR; TCRdb lists only in-frame clones, some missing. This table has under 200,000 clones, 82% appearing once. The sequenced material came from PBMCs. The origin of the receptors is a girl aged 5 to 17 in good health and CMV-seropositive.

This chain links TRBV27 with TRBJ2-1; D possibly corresponds to TRBD2 (5 bases). V dropped 6 bases and J dropped 4 bases, with 25 bases sitting between them. The CDR3 runs to 18 residues. Germline CDR1 and CDR2: MNHEY and SMNVEV (reference sequence). CDR3 coding DNA: TGTGCCAGCAGCACCAACCCCGGGTGGCTGGAGGCATACAATGAGCAGTTCTTC. Protein: CASSTNPGWLEAYNEQFF.

The chain links TRBV5-1 to TRBJ2-5; D possibly corresponds to TRBD1 (6 bases). Germline CDR1 SGHRS, CDR2 YFSETQ. The CDR3 extends over 15 amino acids. The V gene lost 5 bases and the J gene lost 2 bases, with 16 bases spanning the gap. The CDR3 is CASRFYSGEQETQYF. Here the CDR3 DNA reads TGCGCCAGCAGGTTTTATTCAGGGGAGCAAGAGACCCAGTACTTC.

This clone was seen just once. The rearrangement joins TRBV19 to TRBJ2-1, with a possible D match to TRBD2 (7 bases). Germline values: CDR1 LNHDA, CDR2 SQIVND (reference sequence). V lost 5 bases, J lost 6 bases, and 14 bases lay in between. The CDR3 extends over 14 amino acids. This CDR3 is CASSYRGAANEQFF. The CDR3 DNA reads TGTGCCAGTAGTTACCGGGGGGCCGCCAATGAGCAGTTCTTC.

This chain links TRBV29-1 with TRBJ2-7, with TRBD2 matching over 8 bases. This CDR3 contains 13 residues. V trimming: 4 bases; J trimming: 0 bases; junction bases outside the gene matches: 2. Germline lookup yields CDR1 SQVTM and CDR2 ANQGSEA. CDR3 nucleotides: TGCAGCGTTGTTAGCGGGGTCTCCTACGAGCAGTACTTC. This sequence encodes CSVVSGVSYEQYF.

V gene TRBV5-1 combines with J gene TRBJ1-2; tentatively, D is TRBD1 (6 bases). The CDR3 sequence is 13 residues long. Between the trimmed V and J ends, which lost 7 bases and 9 bases, there was a span of 19 bases. Germline loops: CDR1 SGHRS, CDR2 YFSETQ. The CDR3 nucleotides are TGCGCCAGCCGAAGGGGGGGGGCGGTTAGCTACACCTTC. It codes for CASRRGGAVSYTF.

The chain employs TRBV7-8 and TRBJ2-1, with D possibly matching TRBD2 (6 bases). Germline-derived CDR1 and CDR2 are SGHVS and FQNEAQ. CDR3 length equals 16 residues. V lost 1 base and J lost 9, with 19 bases in between. The CDR3 spells CASSLDNREPYGEQFF. CDR3 DNA sequence: TGTGCCAGCAGCTTAGATAATCGGGAGCCCTACGGTGAGCAGTTCTTC.

In its sample, this clone was seen once. The gene calls are TRBV12-5 and TRBJ2-1, with D maybe TRBD1 (6 bases). The V end was cut by 3 bases, the J end by 7 bases, with 13 bases between. CDR1 is LGHNT and CDR2 is FRNRAP in the germline V gene. The CDR3 is 14 amino acids. The CDR3 loop is CASGLGRGLNEQFF. CDR3 DNA sequence: TGTGCTAGTGGTTTAGGCAGGGGCCTAAATGAGCAGTTCTTC.

The chain is built from TRBV29-1 and TRBJ2-1; 7 bases are shared with TRBD1. J gave up 6 bases and V 7 bases, and 9 bases lay outside the gene matches. Per the germline V gene, CDR1 is SQVTM and CDR2 is ANQGSEA. This CDR3 contains 13 residues. The CDR3 coding sequence is TGCAGCGCGCGCTGGGGACAGATCAATGAGCAGTTCTTC. This encodes CSARWGQINEQFF.

The CDR3 coding sequence is TGTGCCAGCAGCGTAGACTACTCCGGGACAGGGGCCTACGAGCAGTACTTC. Its protein product is CASSVDYSGTGAYEQYF. The chain is built from TRBV9 and TRBJ2-7, with 10 bases lining up with TRBD1. This CDR3 contains 17 residues. The V segment lost 0 bases and the J segment 2 bases; nucleotides outside the gene matches: 8. Germline CDR1 is SGDLS and CDR2 is YYNGEE.

The chain is built from TRBV19 and TRBJ1-3; no clear D. The V end was cut by 4 bases, the J end by 2 bases, with 15 bases between. The CDR3 is made up of 16 amino acids. Germline V CDR1 and CDR2: LNHDA, SQIVND (reference sequence). Here the CDR3 reads CASSTDSTAAGNTIYF. The CDR3 nucleotides read TGTGCCAGTAGTACGGACTCCACGGCAGCTGGAAACACCATATATTTT. Combining the CDR3 with reference TRBV19 and TRBJ1-3 gives the whole variable domain DGGITQSPKYLFRKEGQNVTLSCEQNLNHDAMYWYRQDPGQGLRLIYYSQIVNDFQKGDIAEGYSVSREKKESFPLTVTSAQKNPTAFYLCASSTDSTAAGNTIYFGEGSWLTVV.

This clone has only a few counts. V gene TRBV29-1 combines with J gene TRBJ1-4; a possible D gene is TRBD1 (5 bases). Trimming stripped 3 bases from V and 5 bases from J, with 10 bases between. This CDR3 has 13 residues. Germline lookup yields CDR1 SQVTM and CDR2 ANQGSEA. CDR3 loop: CSVDSGINEKLFF. In nucleotides, the CDR3 is TGCAGCGTTGATTCAGGGATCAATGAAAAACTGTTTTTT.

The chain recombines TRBV27 with TRBJ2-7; TRBD2 matches at 8 bases. CDR1 MNHEY and CDR2 SMNVEV come from the germline V gene (reference sequence). This CDR3 spans 17 amino acids. J gave up 3 bases and V 2 bases, and 12 bases lay outside the gene matches. CDR3 sequence reads: CASSLGRGARRGYEQYF. CDR3 coding DNA: TGTGCCAGCAGTTTAGGGCGGGGGGCGAGACGGGGCTACGAGCAGTACTTC.

The rearrangement uses TRBV28 and TRBJ1-6, with D possibly matching TRBD1 (6 bases). Germline loops: CDR1 MDHEN, CDR2 SYDVKM. CDR3 size: 15 residues. With 4 bases removed from V and 7 bases from J, the gap between germline ends came to 14 bases. The CDR3 DNA sequence: TGTGCCAGCAGTTCTGGACAGACCAGAAATTCACCCCTCCACTTT. It codes for CASSSGQTRNSPLHF.

The CDR3 nucleotides read TGTGCCAGCAGCGTAGGTGCGGGCTACGAGCAGTACTTC. This codes for CASSVGAGYEQYF. V gene TRBV9 combines with J gene TRBJ2-7; D is possibly TRBD2 (5 bases). Trimming pared 0 bases from V and 3 bases from J, leaving 7 bases between. The length of the CDR3 is 13 residues. CDR1 and CDR2 (germline): SGDLS, YYNGEE.

The chain recombines TRBV5-4 with TRBJ1-1; TRBD1 matches 8 bases. The CDR3 is 13 amino acids. The germline gives CDR1 SGHNT, CDR2 YYREEE (reference sequence). V was pared by 9 bases and J by 0 bases, with 4 bases of the junction left unmatched. The CDR3 DNA follows: TGTGCCATCAAGACAGGGGTGAACACTGAAGCTTTCTTT. This encodes CAIKTGVNTEAFF.

V usage is TRBV28 and J usage is TRBJ1-2, with D maybe TRBD1 (5 bases). Trimming took off 3 bases at V and 2 bases at J, with 16 bases between the two ends. The germline V gene has CDR1 MDHEN and CDR2 SYDVKM. The CDR3 has 16 amino acids. The CDR3 here is CASSLIGRGDNYGYTF. For the CDR3, the DNA is TGTGCCAGCAGTTTGATCGGTAGGGGCGACAACTATGGCTACACCTTC.

This clone has a handful of counts. The chain uses TRBV28 and TRBJ1-2; D remains ambiguous. Looked up from germline, CDR1 is MDHEN and CDR2 is SYDVKM. This CDR3 has 14 residues. Trimming took 6 bases from V and 8 from J, leaving 19 bases between them. DNA of the CDR3: TGTGCCAGCAGCCCCGGGAGGAGAGCCTCGGGCTACACCTTC. This encodes CASSPGRRASGYTF.

The chain employs TRBV5-1 and TRBJ2-7; 8 nucleotides align to TRBD2. The V and J ends lost 0 bases and 6 bases, in that order; junction bases with no gene match: 5. The CDR3 extends over 14 amino acids. The germline gives CDR1 SGHRS, CDR2 YFSETQ. Here the CDR3 DNA reads TGCGCCAGCAGCTTGGACGGCGGGAGGCGCGAGCAGTACTTC. It is translated as CASSLDGGRREQYF.

CDR3 nucleotide sequence: TGTGCCAGCAGCTTAGTGGGAGGGCCATCCAAAAACATTCAGTACTTC. Translation gives CASSLVGGPSKNIQYF. This sequence joins TRBV7-2 and TRBJ2-4; the match to TRBD2 covers 7 bases. CDR3 length: 16 residues. Germline CDR1 reads SGHTA; CDR2 reads FQGNSA. Trimming at V came to 1 base and at J to 2 bases, leaving 5 bases not matched to a gene.

This chain links TRBV18 with TRBJ2-1, with TRBD2 identical over 7 bases. CDR1 and CDR2 (germline): KGHSH, LQKENI. The CDR3 runs to 15 residues. V lost 3 bases, J lost 5 bases, and 7 bases stayed unmatched. The CDR3 sequence is CASSPSSGVHNEQFF. The CDR3 nucleotides read TGTGCCAGCTCACCTTCAAGCGGGGTACACAATGAGCAGTTCTTC.

The chain has TRBV4-3 and TRBJ2-7, with 9 bases fitting TRBD1. J gave up 5 bases and V 0 bases, and 11 bases lay outside the gene matches. This CDR3 contains 17 residues. Germline V lookup: CDR1 LGHNA, CDR2 YSLEER. The CDR3 DNA is TGCGCCAGCAGCCAAGATTCCTCCGGGACAGGGTTCGACGAGCAGTACTTC. Protein sequence: CASSQDSSGTGFDEQYF.